A single sample gave rise to the 28 T cell receptor beta chains below, sequenced in a study of shared clonotypes between healthy human individuals. Profiled with immunoSEQ multiplex PCR; TCRdb holds only in-frame clones, not every one. The table records around 2.5 million clones, more than 85% of them present only once. Sequencing used naive CD4+ T cells from PBMCs. Subset noted: CD45RA+ positively selected. These receptors all stem from a man aged 18 to 30 in good health. Some clones in this sample may be carry-over from other donors' samples.

This sequence joins TRBV5-6 and TRBJ2-2; D gene uncertain. Germline V CDR1 and CDR2: SGHDT, YYEEEE. The CDR3 consists of 14 residues. Trimming stripped 2 bases from V and 4 bases from J, with 9 bases between. The CDR3 coding sequence is TGTGCCAGCAGCTTAGTGATAGGCACCGGGGAGCTGTTTTTT. Its translation: CASSLVIGTGELFF.

Only one count was recorded for this clone. The chain combines TRBV7-3 with TRBJ2-2, with TRBD2 matching 9 bases. The CDR3 spans 16 residues. Germline CDR1 and CDR2: SGHTA and FQGTGA. The ends lost 6 bases at V and 5 bases at J; junction bases unmatched: 10. The CDR3 nucleotides are TGTGCCAGCAGACGTACCCCGGGACTAGCAACCGGGGAGCTGTTTTTT. It translates to CASRRTPGLATGELFF.

This clone has only a few counts. Other nucleotide sequences in the sample specify the same CDR3. This chain joins TRBV7-3 and TRBJ2-1, with D hard to call. The CDR3 is 15 amino acids. V was clipped by 2 bases and J by 0 bases, with 8 bases between them. CDR1 and CDR2 (germline): SGHTA, FQGTGA. DNA for the CDR3: TGTGCCAGCAGCTTAGGCCCGAGCTCCTACAATGAGCAGTTCTTC. Its protein product is CASSLGPSSYNEQFF.

The chain combines TRBV6-5 with TRBJ2-3; 9 positions agree with TRBD2. The CDR3 is 14 residues long. V lost 8 bases to trimming and J lost 4 bases; unmatched junction nucleotides: 7. Per the germline V gene, CDR1 is MNHEY and CDR2 is SVGAGI. The CDR3: CASGASGMSDTQYF. Here the CDR3 DNA reads TGTGCCAGCGGGGCTAGCGGGATGTCAGATACGCAGTATTTT.

The chain couples TRBV5-1 to TRBJ2-2; D is perhaps TRBD1 (5 bases). V gave up 4 bases and J gave up 1 base, with 8 bases separating them. This CDR3 region has 14 residues. Germline loops: CDR1 SGHRS, CDR2 YFSETQ. CDR3: CASSGAKNTGELFF. The DNA of the CDR3 is TGCGCCAGCAGCGGGGCCAAGAACACCGGGGAGCTGTTTTTT.

Concerning this clone: A much larger clonotype is one base distant, so this may be a read error. Other DNA sequences from this sample encode an identical CDR3 as well. The chain joins TRBV7-9 to TRBJ2-3; unclear D gene. The CDR3 runs 11 residues. V was pared by 3 bases and J by 4 bases, with 2 bases between. Germline assignment: CDR1 SEHNR and CDR2 FQNEAQ (reference sequence). This CDR3 is CASSFADTQYF. The CDR3 coding sequence is TGTGCCAGCAGCTTCGCAGATACGCAGTATTTT.

The J gene is TRBJ2-7, the V gene TRBV28, with 12 bases fitting TRBD1. CDR3 length: 14 amino acids. V was clipped by 7 bases and J by 4 bases; unmatched bases: 5. Germline V gene sequence: CDR1 MDHEN, CDR2 SYDVKM. CDR3 coding DNA: TGTGCCAGCAAGGGGACAGGGGGCTGGTACGAGCAGTACTTC. It yields the protein CASKGTGGWYEQYF. Together with reference TRBV28 and TRBJ2-7, the CDR3 gives the full variable domain: DVKVTQSSRYLVKRTGEKVFLECVQDMDHENMFWYRQDPGLGLRLIYFSYDVKMKEKGDIPEGYSVSREKKERFSLILESASTNQTSMYLCASKGTGGWYEQYFGPGTRLTVT.

The chain uses TRBV6-1 and TRBJ2-1; D not resolved. The CDR3 is made up of 13 amino acids. Looked up from germline, CDR1 is MNHNS and CDR2 is SASEGT. Trimming took 2 bases from V and 7 from J, leaving 9 bases between them. CDR3 DNA sequence: TGTGCCAGCAGTGAATTGGGTTCTAATGAGCAGTTCTTC. Translated, it gives CASSELGSNEQFF.

The CDR3 is CASSSTFVAGGNEQFF. The CDR3 DNA reads TGTGCCAGCAGCTCGACGTTTGTAGCGGGAGGGAATGAGCAGTTCTTC. The chain links TRBV7-3 to TRBJ2-1, with 11 nucleotides matching TRBD2. V shed 4 bases and J 7 bases; nucleotides not matched to a gene: 9. Germline CDR1 is SGHTA and CDR2 is FQGTGA. The CDR3 is made up of 16 amino acids.

The chain carries TRBV29-1 and TRBJ1-1; D remains ambiguous. The CDR3 consists of 13 residues. Germline V lookup: CDR1 SQVTM, CDR2 ANQGSEA. V was pared by 6 bases and J by 3 bases, with 14 bases between. This chain's CDR3 is CSVDSARDTEAFF. As DNA, the CDR3 is TGCAGCGTCGATTCAGCCCGGGACACTGAAGCTTTCTTT.

This clone was observed a single time. The CDR3: CASSPLGQDYGYTF. The CDR3 DNA is TGTGCCAGCAGCCCTCTAGGACAGGACTATGGCTACACCTTC. The chain recombines TRBV7-9 with TRBJ1-2; 7 bases line up with TRBD1. CDR3 length: 14 residues. Germline loops: CDR1 SEHNR, CDR2 FQNEAQ (reference sequence). V dropped 5 bases and J dropped 3; count of bases not matched to a gene: 6.

About this clone: Other DNA sequences within the sample encode an identical CDR3. The CDR3 DNA sequence: TGCAGCGTTGGAGGGGATTACGAGCAGTACTTC. Residues: CSVGGDYEQYF. This chain uses TRBV29-1 with TRBJ2-7; D is perhaps TRBD1 or TRBD2 (5 bases each). This CDR3 comprises 11 residues. V was shortened by 4 bases and J by 4 bases, with 8 bases between the two germline ends. Germline lookup yields CDR1 SQVTM and CDR2 ANQGSEA.

The chain uses TRBV28 and TRBJ2-1; unclear D gene. Trimming shortened V by 8 bases and J by 0 bases, and 11 bases separated the two germline ends. From germline, CDR1 is MDHEN and CDR2 SYDVKM. The CDR3 is made up of 14 amino acids. CDR3 in amino acids: CASSYLSSYNEQFF. In DNA form, the CDR3 reads TGTGCCAGCTCGTATCTTAGCTCCTACAATGAGCAGTTCTTC.

The chain links TRBV5-1 to TRBJ1-5, with TRBD1 identical over 7 bases. Germline CDR1 is SGHRS and CDR2 is YFSETQ. CDR3 length equals 15 residues. The V gene end was trimmed by 4 bases and the J gene end by 2 bases; junction bases not matched to a gene: 6. The CDR3 DNA reads TGCGCCAGCAGCCTCAGGGGGGAAGGCAATCAGCCCCAGCATTTT. Translated, it gives CASSLRGEGNQPQHF.

The chain has TRBV5-4 and TRBJ2-1, with D possibly being TRBD2 (6 bases). CDR3 length: 16 residues. Trimming cost V 4 bases and J 2 bases, with 16 bases left between them. The germline V gene encodes CDR1 SGHNT and CDR2 YYREEE (reference sequence). CDR3 sequence reads: CASSPGLLYTYNEQFF. The CDR3 DNA sequence: TGTGCCAGCAGCCCGGGACTTCTTTATACCTACAATGAGCAGTTCTTC. Variable domain in full (rest from reference TRBV5-4 and TRBJ2-1): ETGVTQSPTHLIKTRGQQVTLRCSSQSGHNTVSWYQQALGQGPQFIFQYYREEENGRGNFPPRFSGLQFPNYSSELNVNALELDDSALYLCASSPGLLYTYNEQFFGPGTRLTVL.

J is TRBJ2-7 and V is TRBV28; D could derive from TRBD1 or TRBD2 (5 bases each). V lost 7 bases and J lost 2, with 15 bases in between. The germline CDR1 and CDR2 sequences are MDHEN and SYDVKM. This CDR3 has 14 amino acids. CDR3 loop: CASTPPGPTYEQYF. In nucleotides, the CDR3 is TGTGCCAGCACTCCCCCGGGGCCTACCTACGAGCAGTACTTC.

The V and J genes are TRBV5-6 and TRBJ1-2; 9 bases agree with TRBD1. The CDR3 runs to 14 residues. The V gene's germline CDR1 is SGHDT and CDR2 YYEEEE. V gave up 5 bases and J gave up 1 base; unmatched junction bases: 3. CDR3 coding DNA: TGTGCCAGCAGAGACAGGGGGATTAACTATGGCTACACCTTC. It translates to CASRDRGINYGYTF.

This chain links TRBV5-4 with TRBJ2-3; D gene unclear. CDR1 is SGHNT and CDR2 is YYREEE in the germline V gene (reference sequence). V was shortened by 4 bases and J by 2 bases, with 11 bases between the two germline ends. The CDR3 extends over 14 amino acids. In nucleotides, the CDR3 is TGTGCCAGCAGCCAATGGGGTTACACAGATACGCAGTATTTT. This codes for CASSQWGYTDTQYF.

The V call is TRBV9, the J call TRBJ1-2; D gene uncertain. The CDR3 runs to 13 residues. CDR1 SGDLS and CDR2 YYNGEE come from the germline V gene. Trimming left V 3 bases short and J 8 bases short, with 14 bases between. The CDR3: CASSARTAAGYTF. CDR3 nucleotides: TGTGCCAGCAGCGCGCGGACGGCTGCCGGCTACACCTTC.

In this sample, this clone turned up once. The chain combines TRBV28 with TRBJ2-5; D is unclear. The DNA matches TRBJ2-7 better at its end, which makes the J call doubtful. Germline V CDR1 and CDR2: MDHEN, SYDVKM. This CDR3 contains 17 residues. As DNA, the CDR3 is TGTGCCAGCAGTTTCGCCTTGGAGCCTGTTGTCCCCTACGAGCAGTACTTC. This sequence encodes CASSFALEPVVPYEQYF.

Notes on this clone: This sample also contains other DNA sequences that code for the same CDR3. This chain uses TRBV27 with TRBJ2-7; 7 bases line up with TRBD1. The CDR3 is 13 residues long. With V trimmed by 5 bases and J by 2 bases, 3 bases remained unmatched. The V gene's germline CDR1 is MNHEY and CDR2 SMNVEV (reference sequence). CDR3 residues: CASSRQGPYEQYF. Written as DNA, the CDR3 is TGTGCCAGCAGTAGACAGGGACCCTACGAGCAGTACTTC.

The rearrangement uses TRBV5-5 and TRBJ2-7; D gene uncertain. V was pared by 3 bases and J by 5 bases, with 9 bases between. Germline CDR1 is SGHKS and CDR2 is YYEKEE (reference sequence). There are 12 residues in the CDR3. The CDR3: CASSWNANEQYF. The CDR3 DNA reads TGTGCCAGCAGCTGGAACGCGAACGAGCAGTACTTC.

A single count supports this clone. This CDR3 reads CAAAGDHTGELFF. In DNA, the CDR3 is TGTGCCGCGGCAGGGGATCACACCGGGGAGCTGTTTTTT. This chain uses TRBV18 with TRBJ2-2; D might be TRBD1 (6 bases). V lost 11 bases and J 3 bases, leaving 13 bases between the germline ends. CDR3 length: 13 amino acids. Germline loops: CDR1 KGHSH, CDR2 LQKENI.

Concerning this clone: The identical CDR3 is also encoded by other nucleotide sequences in the sample. The J gene is TRBJ1-5, the V gene TRBV28; D is ambiguous. V was clipped by 3 bases and J by 7 bases, with 7 bases between them. The CDR3 has 12 amino acids. In germline, CDR1 is MDHEN, CDR2 SYDVKM. CDR3 sequence: CASSFPGQPQHF. CDR3 nucleotide sequence: TGTGCCAGCAGTTTTCCGGGCCAGCCCCAGCATTTT.

The chain combines TRBV29-1 with TRBJ1-1; no clear D gene. The CDR3 has 12 residues. CDR1 is SQVTM and CDR2 is ANQGSEA in the germline V gene. Trimming cost V 4 bases and J 6 bases, with 12 bases left between them. The CDR3 region is CSVGKGQAEAFF. The CDR3 region has the DNA TGCAGCGTTGGGAAAGGGCAGGCTGAAGCTTTCTTT.

This clone was seen once. The rearrangement links TRBV11-2 to TRBJ2-7, with 10 bases fitting TRBD1. The CDR3 length is 15 residues. V gave up 5 bases and J gave up 2 bases; unmatched junction bases: 6. CDR1 and CDR2 (germline): SGHAT, FQNNGV. The chain's CDR3 is CASSSFGTGAYEQYF. As DNA, the CDR3 is TGTGCCAGCAGCAGTTTCGGGACAGGGGCCTACGAGCAGTACTTC.

This sequence joins TRBV9 and TRBJ2-7, with 8 bases aligning to TRBD2. With V trimmed by 0 bases and J by 4 bases, 6 bases remained unmatched. CDR1 SGDLS and CDR2 YYNGEE come from the germline V gene. The CDR3 spans 15 residues. The CDR3 nucleotides read TGTGCCAGCAGCGTAGCAGGGACTAGGGATTACGAGCAGTACTTC. Protein product: CASSVAGTRDYEQYF.

The chain is built from TRBV5-1 and TRBJ2-2; the match to TRBD2 covers 7 bases. The ends lost 0 bases at V and 4 bases at J; junction bases unmatched: 3. The CDR3 totals 15 residues. Germline V gene sequence: CDR1 SGHRS, CDR2 YFSETQ. The CDR3 reads CASSLAPGGTGELFF. In nucleotides, the CDR3 is TGCGCCAGCAGCTTGGCCCCGGGGGGCACCGGGGAGCTGTTTTTT.